This passage covers 30 T cell receptor beta chains from one sample sequenced in a study of CD8 T cells in Susac syndrome. With random hexamers, reverse transcription was performed on about 0.5 to 1 ug of RNA. Each CDR3 protein is one row after TCRdb ran MiXCR on the immunoSEQ multiplex PCR reads. This sample has around 180,000 distinct CDR3 sequences, with 95% found just once. The sequenced sample was CD8+ T cells from PBMCs. The receptors originated from a human donor with multiple sclerosis.

The rearrangement links TRBV20-1 to TRBJ2-3, with TRBD1 matching over 7 bases. The germline gives CDR1 DFQATT, CDR2 SNEGSKA (reference sequence). V shed 2 bases, J shed 0 bases, and the junction held 14 bases outside the gene matches. This CDR3 has 18 amino acids. CDR3 sequence reads: CSARRGMGTATSTDTQYF. The CDR3 nucleotides read TGCAGTGCTAGAAGGGGGATGGGGACAGCTACTAGCACAGATACGCAGTATTTT.

The rearrangement joins TRBV27 to TRBJ2-7; no firm D call. The CDR3 runs to 13 residues. With 5 bases removed from V and 5 bases from J, the gap between germline ends came to 13 bases. Germline V lookup: CDR1 MNHEY, CDR2 SMNVEV (reference sequence). In DNA form, the CDR3 reads TGTGCCAGCAGTCCCCATATGTATAACGAGCAGTACTTC. Residues: CASSPHMYNEQYF.

This chain uses TRBV2 with TRBJ2-7; D is possibly TRBD2 (6 bases). Germline-derived CDR1 and CDR2 are SNHLY and FYNNEI. The germline V and J ends were trimmed by 4 bases and 6 bases, with 13 bases remaining between them. The CDR3 has 13 amino acids. The CDR3, as DNA: TGTGCCAGCAGTGGGGGAGGACTGCTCGAGCAGTACTTC. Protein sequence: CASSGGGLLEQYF.

J is TRBJ2-7 and V is TRBV20-1; D may be TRBD2 (5 bases). The V gene lost 3 bases and the J gene lost 4 bases, with 16 bases spanning the gap. Germline CDR1 DFQATT, CDR2 SNEGSKA (reference sequence). The CDR3 consists of 14 residues. The CDR3 nucleotides read TGCAGTGCTAGCGGGCTCAAGCGGAAGTACGAGCAGTACTTC. It is translated as CSASGLKRKYEQYF.

The chain is built from TRBV6-1 and TRBJ2-1, with D perhaps given as TRBD1 or TRBD2 (7 bases each). The CDR3 length is 14 residues. The germline CDR1 and CDR2 sequences are MNHNS and SASEGT. V lost 6 bases to trimming and J lost 10 bases, with 19 bases between them. The CDR3 reads CASSEAGGASEQFF. For the CDR3, the DNA is TGTGCCAGCAGCGAGGCAGGGGGGGCCAGCGAGCAGTTCTTC.

V is TRBV29-1 and J is TRBJ2-7, with TRBD1 identical over 8 bases. CDR1 and CDR2 from the germline V gene are SQVTM and ANQGSEA. This CDR3 is 17 amino acids long. Trimming cost V 5 bases and J 2 bases; bases outside gene matches: 17. The DNA of the CDR3 is TGCAGCGTTCTTTTTGGGTTGTCGGGGACAGGTACCTACGAGCAGTACTTC. Translating gives CSVLFGLSGTGTYEQYF.

This chain uses TRBV2 with TRBJ1-1; D gene ambiguous. Trimming cost V 5 bases and J 6 bases, with 13 bases left between them. This CDR3 region has 13 residues. CDR1 is SNHLY and CDR2 is FYNNEI in the germline V gene. This CDR3 reads CASSPDRGAEAFF. The CDR3 region has the DNA TGTGCCAGCAGTCCGGACCGAGGCGCTGAAGCTTTCTTT.

V gene TRBV20-1 combines with J gene TRBJ1-2, with D uncertain. In germline, CDR1 is DFQATT, CDR2 SNEGSKA (reference sequence). V shed 8 bases and J shed 8 bases, with 18 bases lying between them. This CDR3 spans 12 amino acids. The chain's CDR3 is CSTRAAGWGYTF. In DNA, the CDR3 is TGCAGTACACGGGCGGCCGGCTGGGGCTACACCTTC.

The chain has TRBV12-3 or TRBV12-4 and TRBJ2-3; the D gene is possibly TRBD1 (6 bases). The CDR3 spans 15 residues. V lost 7 bases and J 0 bases, leaving 14 bases between the germline ends. The CDR3 loop is CASTEIGGSTDTQYF. The CDR3 nucleotides read TGTGCCAGCACCGAAATAGGGGGTAGCACAGATACGCAGTATTTT.

This chain links TRBV28 with TRBJ1-1; D is ambiguous. The V gene's germline CDR1 is MDHEN and CDR2 SYDVKM. V lost 6 bases to trimming and J lost 7 bases, with 6 bases between them. This CDR3 is built from 10 residues. The CDR3 region is CASSRVEAFF. CDR3 DNA sequence: TGTGCCAGCAGCCGAGTTGAAGCTTTCTTT.

The V and J genes are TRBV5-1 and TRBJ2-1; 7 bases are shared with TRBD2. Germline trimming cut 6 bases from V and 0 bases from J; bases unmatched to any gene: 6. The CDR3 is made up of 15 amino acids. CDR1 is SGHRS, CDR2 YFSETQ, per germline. CDR3 nucleotide sequence: TGCGCCAGCATACTAGGGGAGGGCTCCTACAATGAGCAGTTCTTC. Residues: CASILGEGSYNEQFF.

The chain employs TRBV24-1 and TRBJ2-1; D remains ambiguous. The CDR3 has 11 amino acids. Between the trimmed V and J ends, which lost 3 bases and 10 bases, there was a span of 6 bases. Germline lookup yields CDR1 KGHDR and CDR2 SFDVKD. CDR3 sequence: CATSDALEQFF. The DNA of the CDR3 is TGTGCCACCAGTGATGCCCTAGAGCAGTTCTTC.

In this sample, this clonotype turned up once. CDR3 sequence reads: CASSQDPLAGEGEQFF. CDR3 coding DNA: TGTGCCAGCAGCCAAGATCCCCTAGCGGGAGAGGGTGAGCAGTTCTTC. J is TRBJ2-1 and V is TRBV3-1; the match to TRBD2 covers 10 bases. Germline values: CDR1 LGHDT, CDR2 YNNKEL (reference sequence). The CDR3 length is 16 residues. The J segment lost 9 bases and the V segment lost 0 bases, leaving 8 bases of the junction unmatched.

This clonotype was seen just once. The chain is built from TRBV20-1 and TRBJ2-1; D is unclear. The CDR3 covers 14 residues. With 3 bases removed from V and 1 base from J, the gap between germline ends came to 10 bases. Per germline, CDR1 DFQATT and CDR2 SNEGSKA (reference sequence). CDR3 region: CSASSEWSYNEQFF. The CDR3 DNA follows: TGCAGTGCTAGTTCCGAATGGTCCTACAATGAGCAGTTCTTC.

This sequence joins TRBV7-9 and TRBJ2-3; D could derive from TRBD1 or TRBD2 (6 bases each). Germline V gene data show CDR1 as SEHNR and CDR2 as FQNEAQ (reference sequence). V was clipped by 5 bases and J by 5 bases, with 17 bases between them. The CDR3 length is 15 residues. CDR3 bases: TGTGCCAGCAGCCCCCCGGGGGCCCCGGGAGATACGCAGTATTTT. Its translation is CASSPPGAPGDTQYF.

This chain connects TRBV27 to TRBJ2-2; D may match TRBD1 or TRBD2 (5 bases each). The CDR3 spans 14 residues. The V gene's germline CDR1 is MNHEY and CDR2 SMNVEV (reference sequence). The V end lost 5 bases, the J end lost 4 bases, and 11 bases lay between the germline ends. CDR3 sequence: CASSPDGATGELFF. CDR3 DNA: TGTGCCAGCAGTCCCGACGGGGCCACCGGGGAGCTGTTTTTT.

This clonotype occurred once. The V and J genes are TRBV3-1 and TRBJ2-3, with D uncertain. V was cut by 1 base and J by 4 bases, with 9 bases left in between. Germline CDR1 reads LGHDT; CDR2 reads YNNKEL (reference sequence). The CDR3 length is 14 residues. For the CDR3, the DNA is TGTGCCAGCAGCCAAGGACGGTCGCCAGATACGCAGTATTTT. It is translated as CASSQGRSPDTQYF.

This clonotype was picked up one time. The chain joins TRBV5-6 to TRBJ1-2; D might be TRBD1 (6 bases). The CDR3 runs to 15 residues. Germline CDR1 is SGHDT and CDR2 is YYEEEE. The germline V and J ends were trimmed by 2 bases and 3 bases, with 14 bases remaining between them. The CDR3 protein is CASSFIQGIHYGYTF. In nucleotides, the CDR3 is TGTGCCAGCAGCTTCATACAGGGTATCCACTATGGCTACACCTTC.

This chain joins TRBV14 and TRBJ1-3; 7 bases match TRBD1. The germline CDR1 and CDR2 sequences are SGHDN and FVKESK. V was pared by 3 bases and J by 3 bases, with 2 bases of the junction left unmatched. This CDR3 contains 14 residues. This chain's CDR3 is CASSHWDSGNTIYF. CDR3 in DNA: TGTGCCAGCAGCCACTGGGACAGTGGAAACACCATATATTTT.

The rearrangement uses TRBV13 and TRBJ1-1; D might be TRBD1 (5 bases). This CDR3 is 16 amino acids long. CDR1 is PRHDT and CDR2 is FYEKMQ in the germline V gene (reference sequence). The V end lost 1 base, the J end lost 5 bases, and 17 bases lay between the germline ends. The CDR3 bases are TGTGCCAGCAGCTTAGCGAGGGCCGTGGAGGGGACTGAAGCTTTCTTT. It translates to CASSLARAVEGTEAFF.

Concerning this clonotype itself: The DNA is left out, because the CDR3 cannot be placed on it with certainty; the CDR3 is given as TCRdb lists it. V usage is TRBV27 and J usage is TRBJ2-7. Ends included, the CDR3 has 16 residues. Germline values: CDR1 MNHEY, CDR2 SMNVEV (reference sequence). This CDR3 is CASSSSKGTSSYEQYF.

The chain joins TRBV29-1 to TRBJ1-4; D perhaps matches TRBD1 (5 bases). This CDR3 is built from 14 residues. The V end lost 7 bases, the J end lost 5 bases, and 17 bases lay between the germline ends. Germline V CDR1 and CDR2: SQVTM, ANQGSEA. CDR3 residues: CSAKGEEINEKLFF. CDR3 DNA: TGCAGCGCCAAAGGGGAGGAGATAAATGAAAAACTGTTTTTT.

This clonotype was seen once. This chain uses TRBV24-1 with TRBJ2-2, with D uncertain. Germline values: CDR1 KGHDR, CDR2 SFDVKD. CDR3 length: 13 residues. V was trimmed by 8 bases and J by 6 bases, leaving 12 bases between them. The CDR3 sequence: CATKWLSPGELFF. For the CDR3, the DNA is TGTGCCACCAAGTGGTTAAGTCCCGGGGAGCTGTTTTTT.

The chain has TRBV12-3 or TRBV12-4 and TRBJ2-7; tentatively, D is TRBD1 or TRBD2 (6 bases each). Trimming removed 7 bases at V and 7 bases at J, with 14 bases between. This CDR3 contains 12 residues. Here the CDR3 DNA reads TGTGCCAGCAAAGGGGGGCTTGGGGAGCAGTACTTC. Protein sequence: CASKGGLGEQYF.

This clonotype was detected once. The chain uses TRBV13 and TRBJ1-2; the D is unclear. The CDR3 totals 12 residues. Germline CDR1 reads PRHDT; CDR2 reads FYEKMQ (reference sequence). V shed 4 bases and J shed 8 bases, with 11 bases lying between them. CDR3 nucleotide sequence: TGTGCCAGCAGCTCCCAGAATGGGGGCTACACCTTC. This gives the protein CASSSQNGGYTF.

The rearrangement uses TRBV6-6 and TRBJ2-1, with 9 positions matching TRBD1. This CDR3 has 16 residues. Germline CDR1 is MNHNY and CDR2 is SVGAGI (reference sequence). The junction had 7 bases not matched to a gene; V was cut back by 0 bases and J by 7 bases. CDR3 DNA: TGTGCCAGCAGTTACTCTATGGGACAGGGTGGGAATGAGCAGTTCTTC. Its translation is CASSYSMGQGGNEQFF.

The rearrangement joins TRBV20-1 to TRBJ1-1; TRBD1 agrees at 7 bases. From germline, CDR1 is DFQATT and CDR2 SNEGSKA (reference sequence). With 3 bases clipped from V and 3 bases from J, the junction kept 4 bases outside the gene matches. This CDR3 is built from 13 residues. CDR3 nucleotide sequence: TGCAGTGCTAGTCCCGGGACAGACACTGAAGCTTTCTTT. This translates into CSASPGTDTEAFF.

The CDR3: CAVPLGWGTQETQYF. DNA for the CDR3: TGTGCCGTTCCCCTTGGGTGGGGGACTCAAGAGACCCAGTACTTC. This chain links TRBV2 with TRBJ2-5, with D perhaps TRBD2 (6 bases). The V end lost 11 bases, the J end lost 2 bases, and 21 bases lay between the germline ends. This CDR3 has 15 residues. Germline values: CDR1 SNHLY, CDR2 FYNNEI.

Regarding this clonotype: At one end, the junction sequence differs from germline, possibly due to a read error. The chain is built from TRBV19 and TRBJ1-2, with a possible D match to TRBD1 (5 bases). In germline, CDR1 is LNHDA, CDR2 SQIVND (reference sequence). The CDR3 runs 12 residues. CDR3 coding DNA: TGTGCCAGTAGTATAGGCGAGACCGGACAACTCTTC. Its protein product is CASSIGETGQLF.

V usage is TRBV28 and J usage is TRBJ2-7; the match to TRBD1 covers 8 bases. V gave up 6 bases and J gave up 7 bases; unmatched junction bases: 11. The length of the CDR3 is 14 residues. Germline CDR1 MDHEN, CDR2 SYDVKM. For the CDR3, the DNA is TGTGCCAGCAGCCACAGGGGGAGCGCGGGGGAGCAGTACTTC. Protein sequence: CASSHRGSAGEQYF.